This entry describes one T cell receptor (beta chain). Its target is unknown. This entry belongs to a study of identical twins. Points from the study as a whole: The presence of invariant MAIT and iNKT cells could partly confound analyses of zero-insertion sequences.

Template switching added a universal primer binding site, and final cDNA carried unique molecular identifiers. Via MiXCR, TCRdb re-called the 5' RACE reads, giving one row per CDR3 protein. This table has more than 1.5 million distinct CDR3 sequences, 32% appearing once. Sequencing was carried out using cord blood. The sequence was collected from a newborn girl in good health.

CDR3 residues: CASRHTGTGAGYTF. The CDR3 region has the DNA TGTGCCAGCAGACATACCGGGACAGGGGCCGGCTACACCTTC. This rearrangement joins TRBV27 to TRBJ1-2; 10 bases map to TRBD1. Losses at the gene ends were 6 bases for V and 8 bases for J; bases not matched to a gene: 9. Germline V gives CDR1 MNHEY, CDR2 SMNVEV (reference sequence). The CDR3 is 14 amino acids.